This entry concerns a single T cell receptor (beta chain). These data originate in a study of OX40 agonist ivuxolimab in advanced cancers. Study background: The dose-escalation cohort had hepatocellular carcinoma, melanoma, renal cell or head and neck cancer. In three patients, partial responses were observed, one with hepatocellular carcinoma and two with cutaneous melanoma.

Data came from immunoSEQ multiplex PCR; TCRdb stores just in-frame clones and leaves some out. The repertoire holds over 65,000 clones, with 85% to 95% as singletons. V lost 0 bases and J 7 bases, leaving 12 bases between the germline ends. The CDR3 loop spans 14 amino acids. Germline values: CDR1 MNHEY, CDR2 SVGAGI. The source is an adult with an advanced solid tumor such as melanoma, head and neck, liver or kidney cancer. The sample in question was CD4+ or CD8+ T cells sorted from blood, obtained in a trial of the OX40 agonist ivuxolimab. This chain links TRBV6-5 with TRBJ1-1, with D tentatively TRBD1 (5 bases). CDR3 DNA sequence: TGTGCCAGCAGTTACTCCGGGACGGAGTATGAAGCTTTCTTT. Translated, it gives CASSYSGTEYEAFF.